One and the same sample provided the 19 T cell receptor beta chains below, sequenced in a study of T cell responses to AZD1222 COVID-19 vaccine. Method: immunoSEQ multiplex PCR; TCRdb's copy keeps in-frame clones and lacks some. The table records 98,000 or so clones, about nine tenths of them present only once. This specimen was peripheral blood, taken 28 days after the second dose of the MenACWY control vaccine. The source of these receptors is an adult who received the MenACWY meningococcal vaccine as a control.

This clone occurred once. The rearrangement links TRBV6-5 to TRBJ1-1, with TRBD1 matching 9 bases. This CDR3 is 15 amino acids long. V lost 3 bases and J lost 5; bases outside the gene matches: 7. CDR1 and CDR2 from the germline V gene are MNHEY and SVGAGI. The CDR3 loop is CASSYEGTGRTEAFF. CDR3 nucleotide sequence: TGTGCCAGCAGTTATGAGGGGACAGGGCGGACTGAAGCTTTCTTT.

This clone occurred a few times. The rearrangement joins TRBV4-2 to TRBJ1-2, with a weak D call TRBD1 (6 bases). Germline CDR1 is LGHNA and CDR2 is YNFKEQ. CDR3 length: 15 residues. The germline V and J ends were trimmed by 0 bases and 4 bases, with 12 bases remaining between them. CDR3 sequence (DNA): TGTGCCAGCAGCCAAGATATAGGAGGGGGCTATGGCTACACCTTC. This translates into CASSQDIGGGYGYTF.

This clone was observed once. The chain couples TRBV15 to TRBJ1-6, with TRBD1 as a possible D gene (6 bases). Deletions cut 0 bases from V and 7 bases from J, with 13 bases between. CDR3 size: 16 residues. CDR1 and CDR2 from the germline V gene are LNHNV and YYDKDF (reference sequence). The CDR3 loop reads CATSRDSWTVNSPLHF. The DNA for the CDR3 is TGTGCCACCAGCAGAGATTCCTGGACAGTCAATTCACCCCTCCACTTT.

This chain uses TRBV10-1 with TRBJ2-5, with D unclear. V lost 0 bases to trimming and J lost 7 bases, with 15 bases between them. The CDR3 length is 15 residues. Germline CDR1 reads WNHNN; CDR2 reads SYGVQD (reference sequence). The CDR3 protein is CASSESATPDSTQYF. DNA of the CDR3: TGCGCCAGCAGTGAGTCCGCAACGCCTGATTCGACCCAGTACTTC.

The gene calls are TRBV29-1 and TRBJ1-2; 8 bases fit TRBD1. There are 13 residues in the CDR3. V lost 3 bases, J lost 7 bases, and 7 bases stayed unmatched. Germline V lookup: CDR1 SQVTM, CDR2 ANQGSEA. The CDR3 DNA is TGCAGCGTTGACCCGACAGGGGTCGGTGGCTACACCTTC. Translation: CSVDPTGVGGYTF.

The chain uses TRBV12-3 or TRBV12-4 and TRBJ2-7; D is perhaps TRBD1 (6 bases). The CDR3 runs to 13 residues. V lost 3 bases to trimming and J lost 2 bases, with 8 bases between them. CDR3 in DNA: TGTGCCAGCAGTTTCAACAGGGCCTACGAGCAGTACTTC. It translates to CASSFNRAYEQYF.

The rearrangement joins TRBV29-1 to TRBJ1-2, with 9 positions matching TRBD1. The CDR3 has 16 residues. Germline CDR1 SQVTM, CDR2 ANQGSEA. V lost 2 bases, J lost 4 bases, and 11 bases stayed unmatched. CDR3 sequence reads: CSVEWDRVGVSYGYTF. The CDR3 region has the DNA TGCAGCGTTGAATGGGACAGGGTAGGGGTTTCCTATGGCTACACCTTC.

The chain joins TRBV28 to TRBJ2-4; D not resolved. Trimming pared 5 bases from V and 0 bases from J, leaving 20 bases between. CDR1 and CDR2 from the germline V gene are MDHEN and SYDVKM. The CDR3 is 18 residues long. CDR3 sequence (DNA): TGTGCCAGCAGTCCCGACCGTACATCCGCACTAGCCAAAAACATTCAGTACTTC. It yields the protein CASSPDRTSALAKNIQYF.

The CDR3 spells CASSQEGKLYGYTF. DNA for the CDR3: TGTGCCAGCAGCCAAGAAGGAAAGCTTTATGGCTACACCTTC. This chain links TRBV4-2 with TRBJ1-2; D call uncertain. Trimming pared 0 bases from V and 5 bases from J, leaving 10 bases between. The V gene's germline CDR1 is LGHNA and CDR2 YNFKEQ. This CDR3 comprises 14 residues.

This clone showed up just a few times. CDR3 loop: CASSLGTRSGANVLTF. CDR3 nucleotides: TGTGCCAGCAGCTTAGGAACCCGCTCTGGGGCCAACGTCCTGACTTTC. V is TRBV7-8 and J is TRBJ2-6, with D unresolved. This CDR3 region has 16 residues. Trimming took 1 base from V and 0 from J, leaving 7 bases between them. Per germline, CDR1 SGHVS and CDR2 FQNEAQ.

The V call is TRBV5-6, the J call TRBJ1-5; D is undetermined. The CDR3 extends over 14 amino acids. From germline, CDR1 is SGHDT and CDR2 YYEEEE. Trimming removed 1 base from V and 8 bases from J, with 13 bases in between. CDR3 bases: TGTGCCAGCAGCTTGTCAGCGGGGAGAAAGCCCCAGCATTTT. It codes for CASSLSAGRKPQHF.

This chain connects TRBV4-3 to TRBJ2-7; maybe TRBD2 (5 bases). Per germline, CDR1 LGHNA and CDR2 YSLEER. V was trimmed by 0 bases and J by 3 bases, leaving 18 bases between them. The length of the CDR3 is 17 residues. CDR3 amino acids: CASSQEGGGLGYYEQYF. CDR3 DNA: TGCGCCAGCAGCCAAGAGGGTGGCGGGTTGGGGTACTACGAGCAGTACTTC.

The V and J genes are TRBV18 and TRBJ2-5, with 7 bases aligning to TRBD1. Germline assignment: CDR1 KGHSH and CDR2 LQKENI. The V and J ends lost 4 bases and 5 bases, in that order; junction bases with no gene match: 19. This CDR3 spans 18 amino acids. For the CDR3, the DNA is TGTGCCAGCTCACGTACGGGACAGAGGAGTGTAGGTAGCGAGACCCAGTACTTC. This sequence encodes CASSRTGQRSVGSETQYF.

This clone has only one observation. V is TRBV21-1 and J is TRBJ2-5. TRBV21-1 is reported as a pseudogene. The CDR3 has 16 amino acids. DNA for the CDR3: TGTGCCAGCAGCCTTCACCGAAGGGCCATGTCGGAGACCCAGTACTTC. Translated: CASSLHRRAMSETQYF.

Only one count was recorded for this clone. The chain employs TRBV15 and TRBJ1-4; maybe TRBD1 (5 bases). Germline V lookup: CDR1 LNHNV, CDR2 YYDKDF (reference sequence). This CDR3 comprises 13 residues. The V end lost 0 bases, the J end lost 6 bases, and 5 bases lay between the germline ends. The CDR3 DNA reads TGTGCCACCAGCAGAGACAGGGATGAAAAACTGTTTTTT. Translation: CATSRDRDEKLFF.

V is TRBV28 and J is TRBJ1-3; D might be TRBD1 (6 bases). Germline V CDR1 and CDR2: MDHEN, SYDVKM. The CDR3 runs to 15 residues. V was pared by 4 bases and J by 2 bases, with 12 bases between. CDR3 residues: CASSSAGAAGNTIYF. The CDR3 nucleotides read TGTGCCAGCAGTTCTGCAGGGGCAGCTGGAAACACCATATATTTT.

V is TRBV4-3 and J is TRBJ1-1, with D possibly matching TRBD1 (5 bases). V was clipped by 0 bases and J by 6 bases, with 11 bases between them. The CDR3 length is 14 residues. Germline lookup yields CDR1 LGHNA and CDR2 YSLEER. The CDR3 nucleotides are TGCGCCAGCAGCCAAGATACGGCGGGGGCTGAAGCTTTCTTT. Amino acid sequence: CASSQDTAGAEAFF.

The chain couples TRBV21-1 to TRBJ2-7; the table names TRBD2, a call not compared with the DNA. TRBV21-1 corresponds to a pseudogene. This CDR3 is built from 16 residues. The CDR3 loop is CASSVRTSGGSYEQYF. The CDR3 coding sequence is TGTGCCAGCAGCGTACGGACTAGCGGGGGCTCCTACGAGCAGTACTTC.

J is TRBJ2-7 and V is TRBV6-5; 9 nucleotides align to TRBD1. The CDR3 totals 15 residues. Germline assignment: CDR1 MNHEY and CDR2 SVGAGI. The J segment lost 3 bases and the V segment lost 4 bases, leaving 7 bases of the junction unmatched. The CDR3 sequence: CASSSSGTGSYEQYF. The CDR3 DNA is TGTGCCAGCAGTTCCTCCGGGACAGGGAGCTACGAGCAGTACTTC.